The 25 T cell receptor beta chains below come from one sample, sequenced in a study of cytotoxic CD8 clonotypes in ibrutinib-treated CLL. Profiled with immunoSEQ multiplex PCR; TCRdb holds only in-frame clones, not every one. Here the sample spans more than 200,000 clones, 75% to 80% being singletons. The input for sequencing was PBMCs, taken after 12 months of ibrutinib treatment. Receptors originate from a human donor with chronic lymphocytic leukemia.

The gene calls are TRBV10-3 and TRBJ2-1; 7 bases line up with TRBD2. J was trimmed by 0 bases and V by 4 bases; bases with no gene match: 0. The CDR3 totals 14 residues. Germline V gives CDR1 ENHRY, CDR2 SYGVKD. CDR3 nucleotides: TGTGCCATCAGTGGGACTAGCTCCTACAATGAGCAGTTCTTC. This translates into CAISGTSSYNEQFF.

CDR3 loop: CASSLGGRGHQPQHF. The CDR3, as DNA: TGTGCCAGCAGCCTAGGGGGCAGGGGTCATCAGCCCCAGCATTTT. The chain recombines TRBV28 with TRBJ1-5, with 7 bases aligning to TRBD1. With V trimmed by 6 bases and J by 5 bases, 10 bases remained unmatched. There are 15 residues in the CDR3. Germline loops: CDR1 MDHEN, CDR2 SYDVKM.

The CDR3 sequence: CASSLGRSTDTQYF. The CDR3 DNA is TGCGCCAGCAGCTTAGGGAGGTCCACAGATACGCAGTATTTT. The chain combines TRBV5-1 with TRBJ2-3; the D gene is possibly TRBD2 (6 bases). Germline lookup yields CDR1 SGHRS and CDR2 YFSETQ. V gave up 2 bases and J gave up 2 bases, with 9 bases separating them. The CDR3 spans 14 residues.

This clone was seen just once. V and J are TRBV11-2 and TRBJ1-6; no definite D call. The CDR3 is made up of 13 amino acids. Trimming removed 0 bases at V and 10 bases at J, with 7 bases between. Germline loops: CDR1 SGHAT, CDR2 FQNNGV. CDR3 in amino acids: CASSLEVQSPLHF. The CDR3 bases are TGTGCCAGCAGCTTAGAAGTTCAGTCACCCCTCCACTTT.

The chain has TRBV7-3 and TRBJ2-5; D is possibly TRBD1 (5 bases). The CDR3 totals 14 residues. Germline V CDR1 and CDR2: SGHTA, FQGTGA. V was pared by 2 bases and J by 4 bases, with 11 bases between. The CDR3 sequence: CASSLQGISETQYF. CDR3 DNA: TGTGCCAGCAGCTTACAGGGAATCTCAGAGACCCAGTACTTC.

This clone showed up just a few times. This chain connects TRBV28 to TRBJ2-1; D remains unclear. The CDR3 length is 13 residues. V lost 6 bases and J 7 bases, leaving 13 bases between the germline ends. Looked up from germline, CDR1 is MDHEN and CDR2 is SYDVKM. The CDR3 spells CASSSPTLNEQFF. Written as DNA, the CDR3 is TGTGCCAGCAGCTCTCCCACGTTGAATGAGCAGTTCTTC. Variable domain in full (rest from reference TRBV28 and TRBJ2-1): DVKVTQSSRYLVKRTGEKVFLECVQDMDHENMFWYRQDPGLGLRLIYFSYDVKMKEKGDIPEGYSVSREKKERFSLILESASTNQTSMYLCASSSPTLNEQFFGPGTRLTVL.

This clone has a handful of counts. The rearrangement joins TRBV7-3 to TRBJ2-7, with D possibly TRBD1 on 6 matching bases. CDR3 length: 13 residues. Trimming took 6 bases from V and 0 from J, leaving 9 bases between them. From germline, CDR1 is SGHTA and CDR2 FQGTGA. The CDR3 DNA reads TGTGCCAGCAGGGACAGCCTCTCCTACGAGCAGTACTTC. Protein sequence: CASRDSLSYEQYF.

The CDR3 DNA reads as TGTGCCAGCCCTGGATCCGGAGCGATGAACACTGAAGCTTTCTTT. It yields the protein CASPGSGAMNTEAFF. V and J are TRBV5-8 and TRBJ1-1; D is unresolved. This CDR3 comprises 15 residues. Trimming pared 7 bases from V and 0 bases from J, leaving 16 bases between. Germline V gene data show CDR1 as SGHTS and CDR2 as YDEGEE.

The chain combines TRBV7-8 with TRBJ1-2; D remains ambiguous. V was pared by 5 bases and J by 3 bases, with 7 bases between. Germline V gives CDR1 SGHVS, CDR2 FQNEAQ. The CDR3 length is 12 residues. In DNA, the CDR3 is TGTGCCAGCAGCCCTAGGGACTATGGCTACACCTTC. The encoded protein is CASSPRDYGYTF.

This chain connects TRBV6-1 to TRBJ2-3; no clear D gene. The germline CDR1 and CDR2 sequences are MNHNS and SASEGT. Between the trimmed V and J ends, which lost 7 bases and 1 base, there was a span of 12 bases. The CDR3 is 14 residues long. This CDR3 reads CASKIRLGTDTQYF. The CDR3 DNA is TGTGCCAGCAAGATACGCCTGGGCACAGATACGCAGTATTTT.

V and J are TRBV18 and TRBJ2-7; 9 bases align to TRBD1. Trimming took 4 bases from V and 5 from J; bases not matched to a gene: 9. Germline V gives CDR1 KGHSH, CDR2 LQKENI. The CDR3 has 15 residues. CDR3 sequence (DNA): TGTGCCAGCTCACAAGCCTGGACAGGGGACCACGAGCAGTACTTC. It translates to CASSQAWTGDHEQYF. The full variable domain, its missing parts supplied by reference TRBV18 and TRBJ2-7, is NAGVMQNPRHLVRRRGQEARLRCSPMKGHSHVYWYRQLPEEGLKFMVYLQKENIIDESGMPKERFSAEFPKEGPSILRIQQVVRGDSAAYFCASSQAWTGDHEQYFGPGTRLTVT.

This chain connects TRBV6-5 to TRBJ2-7, with D maybe TRBD2 (5 bases). Germline V CDR1 and CDR2: MNHEY, SVGAGI. Trimming cost V 2 bases and J 7 bases, with 15 bases left between them. The CDR3 covers 14 residues. CDR3 DNA sequence: TGTGCCAGCAGTTACACCCCGGGGTCGGGAGAGCAGTACTTC. Protein product: CASSYTPGSGEQYF.

The chain employs TRBV11-2 and TRBJ2-3; 12 nucleotides line up with TRBD2. Germline lookup yields CDR1 SGHAT and CDR2 FQNNGV. Trimming took 1 base from V and 5 from J; bases not matched to a gene: 7. This CDR3 is 17 amino acids long. The CDR3 DNA follows: TGTGCCAGCAGCTTAGTGGCTAGCGGGGGGGCAGTAGATACGCAGTATTTT. This gives the protein CASSLVASGGAVDTQYF.

The chain links TRBV7-6 to TRBJ2-3; D unresolved. The CDR3 spans 14 residues. Germline CDR1 is SGHVS and CDR2 is FNYEAQ. The V gene lost 0 bases and the J gene lost 4 bases, with 8 bases spanning the gap. As DNA, the CDR3 is TGTGCCAGCAGCTTAGCGCCCATTCCAGATACGCAGTATTTT. This sequence encodes CASSLAPIPDTQYF.

The chain carries TRBV15 and TRBJ1-5, with TRBD1 identical over 7 bases. This CDR3 has 14 residues. The trim removed 6 bases at V and 5 bases at J, leaving 7 bases unmatched. Germline V gene lookup returns CDR1 LNHNV and CDR2 YYDKDF (reference sequence). As DNA, the CDR3 is TGTGCCACCAGAGGAGGGGGCAGGGATCAGCCCCAGCATTTT. Its translation is CATRGGGRDQPQHF.

The chain combines TRBV7-9 with TRBJ2-1; TRBD2 aligns across 9 bases. Trimming cost V 5 bases and J 0 bases; bases outside gene matches: 5. Germline V gene lookup returns CDR1 SEHNR and CDR2 FQNEAQ (reference sequence). The CDR3 runs 16 residues. The CDR3 DNA reads as TGTGCCAGCAGCACAGTAGCGGGGGCCTCCTACAATGAGCAGTTCTTC. It specifies CASSTVAGASYNEQFF.

The chain couples TRBV7-9 to TRBJ2-2; D is perhaps TRBD2 (6 bases). Germline loops: CDR1 SEHNR, CDR2 FQNEAQ (reference sequence). Trimming left V 5 bases short and J 6 bases short, with 13 bases between. The CDR3 length is 14 residues. The CDR3 sequence: CASSRLVSAGELFF. DNA for the CDR3: TGTGCCAGCAGCCGACTAGTTTCCGCCGGGGAGCTGTTTTTT.

The J gene is TRBJ1-6, the V gene TRBV9; D is possibly TRBD1 (5 bases). The CDR3 extends over 16 amino acids. Germline CDR1 SGDLS, CDR2 YYNGEE. The ends were cut back, 0 bases at V and 8 bases at J, with 15 bases in the middle. The CDR3 DNA sequence: TGTGCCAGCAGCGTAGACGATGGGGGAATCTATTCACCCCTCCACTTT. Translation gives CASSVDDGGIYSPLHF.

This sequence joins TRBV7-9 and TRBJ1-4, with 9 positions matching TRBD1. This CDR3 is 15 amino acids long. Germline V gene data show CDR1 as SEHNR and CDR2 as FQNEAQ (reference sequence). The V segment lost 5 bases and the J segment 10 bases; nucleotides outside the gene matches: 11. DNA of the CDR3: TGTGCCAGCAGCCCGATGGGACAGGGCGTTGCAAAACTGTTTTTT. Translated, it gives CASSPMGQGVAKLFF.

This clone was seen just once. This sequence joins TRBV27 and TRBJ2-3; D is unclear. Trimming shortened V by 4 bases and J by 6 bases, and 8 bases separated the two germline ends. The CDR3 totals 12 residues. The germline CDR1 and CDR2 sequences are MNHEY and SMNVEV (reference sequence). The CDR3 nucleotides are TGTGCCAGCAGTTGGCCCGGCGATACGCAGTATTTT. It translates to CASSWPGDTQYF.

This clone has a handful of counts. CDR3 sequence reads: CASSLATSRSDTDTQYF. As DNA, the CDR3 is TGTGCCAGCAGCTTAGCAACTAGCAGGTCCGACACAGATACGCAGTATTTT. The rearrangement joins TRBV7-9 to TRBJ2-3; TRBD2 is a possible D gene (6 bases). The V end was cut by 0 bases, the J end by 2 bases, with 15 bases between. Germline-derived CDR1 and CDR2 are SEHNR and FQNEAQ (reference sequence). The CDR3 has 17 residues.

J is TRBJ1-1 and V is TRBV30; no clear D. Germline V CDR1 and CDR2: GTSNPN, SVGIG (reference sequence). The CDR3 sequence is 10 residues long. Trimming removed 5 bases at V and 11 bases at J, with 12 bases between. CDR3: CAWSRGVAFF. DNA of the CDR3: TGTGCCTGGTCGCGGGGAGTGGCTTTCTTT. Full variable domain (rest looked up from reference TRBV30 and TRBJ1-1): SQTIHQWPATLVQPVGSPLSLECTVEGTSNPNLYWYRQAAGRGLQLLFYSVGIGQISSEVPQNLSASRPQDRQFILSSKKLLLSDSGFYLCAWSRGVAFFGQGTRLTVV.

The chain joins TRBV10-2 to TRBJ2-5; 14 bases line up with TRBD2. Unmatched junction bases numbered 7, after V lost 6 bases and J lost 4 bases. This CDR3 region has 16 residues. CDR1 and CDR2 from the germline V gene are WSHSY and SAAADI. In DNA, the CDR3 is TGCGCCAGCAGAGATCCCGGGACTAGCGGGGGAGAGACCCAGTACTTC. It codes for CASRDPGTSGGETQYF.

The gene calls are TRBV5-4 and TRBJ2-1; 14 bases match TRBD2. J was trimmed by 4 bases and V by 4 bases; bases with no gene match: 10. The CDR3 is made up of 18 amino acids. Germline CDR1 SGHNT, CDR2 YYREEE (reference sequence). CDR3 protein: CASSPRLAGGLAYNEQFF. Here the CDR3 DNA reads TGTGCCAGCAGCCCCCGACTAGCGGGAGGGTTAGCGTACAATGAGCAGTTCTTC.

CDR3 sequence (DNA): TGTGCCAGTAGTATCGGACGGGCCAACACTGAAGCTTTCTTT. Protein: CASSIGRANTEAFF. This rearrangement joins TRBV19 to TRBJ1-1; D remains ambiguous. This CDR3 comprises 14 residues. V lost 3 bases to trimming and J lost 2 bases, with 10 bases between them. Germline V CDR1 and CDR2: LNHDA, SQIVND (reference sequence).